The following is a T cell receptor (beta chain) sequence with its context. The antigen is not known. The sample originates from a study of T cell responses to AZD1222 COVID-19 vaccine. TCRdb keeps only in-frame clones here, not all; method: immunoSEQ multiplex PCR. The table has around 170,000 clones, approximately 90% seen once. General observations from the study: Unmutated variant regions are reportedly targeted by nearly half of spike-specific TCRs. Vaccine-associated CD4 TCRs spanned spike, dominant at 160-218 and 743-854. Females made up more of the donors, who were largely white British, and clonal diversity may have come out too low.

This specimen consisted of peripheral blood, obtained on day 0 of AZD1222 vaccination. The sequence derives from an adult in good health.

The CDR3 nucleotides are TGTGCCAGCAGCCTCGGTAGCGGGGATTACAATGAGCAGTTCTTC. Residues: CASSLGSGDYNEQFF. The rearrangement joins TRBV9 to TRBJ2-1; the match to TRBD2 covers 8 bases. The CDR3 is 15 residues long. Germline V gives CDR1 SGDLS, CDR2 YYNGEE. V gave up 4 bases and J gave up 4 bases; unmatched junction bases: 7.